This T cell receptor (beta chain) was observed in a study of tumor and adjacent non-tumor tissue in lung cancer. CDR3 length: 16 amino acids. CDR1 SGHAT and CDR2 FQNNGV come from the germline V gene. Study observations and caveats: Normal lung showed higher cumulative top 100 clone frequency than tumor.

The template was RNA from unsorted bulk tissue. The library came from three nested PCR rounds adapted from ARM-PCR protocols. A single record per CDR3 protein comes from TCRdb applying MiXCR to the multiplex PCR reads. This sample has roughly 120,000 distinct CDR3 sequences, with 60% to 80% found just once. For this clonotype: Its antigen is as yet unknown. An end of the junction does not agree with germline; a read error may underlie this.

The rearrangement links TRBV11-2 to TRBJ2-3; D gene unclear. The specimen sequenced was lung tumor tissue. The origin of this receptor is a woman aged 60-70 years with non-small cell lung cancer. The CDR3 DNA reads TGTGTCAGCAGCCCCAACTGCGTAATTAGCACAGATACGCAGTATTTT. Encoded protein: CVSSPNCVISTDTQYF.